A single T cell receptor (beta chain) is shown here with its context. Its antigen remains unknown. The PCR employed 60 Vbeta primers together with 13 Jbeta primers. The method was immunoSEQ multiplex PCR; TCRdb's version includes in-frame clones alone and lacks a portion of them. The sample includes approximately 160,000 clones, approximately 78% of them seen just once. This sample is part of a study of cytomegalovirus exposure and HLA in healthy donors. Findings and caveats of the study: Cytomegalovirus association was assigned to about 150 TCR beta chains.

Sequenced material: PBMCs. The receptor comes from a woman between 18 and 29 years old in good health and CMV-seronegative.

The CDR3 protein is CASSQVGLETQYF. In DNA, the CDR3 is TGTGCCAGCAGCCAAGTTGGGCTAGAGACCCAGTACTTC. The chain has TRBV14 and TRBJ2-5; no clear D. The CDR3 is 13 residues long. The V gene's germline CDR1 is SGHDN and CDR2 FVKESK. The V and J ends lost 1 base and 4 bases respectively, with 7 bases between them.